This T cell receptor (beta chain) was sequenced in a study of blood T cell repertoires in COVID-19. About the study: Italy, Spain and the United States were the sources of the convalescent and acute COVID-19 samples. PBMCs, B-cell-depleted T cells, or T cells were the source of the cDNA or gDNA that made up the material.

In the original analysis: Scientists estimated how many nucleated cells there were by amplifying reference gene primers. Using immunoSEQ multiplex PCR, the repertoire was profiled, and TCRdb retains in-frame clones only, with some absent. V and J calls and clone size are as listed in that table; D and trimming were resolved from the DNA. The sample has approximately 290,000 clones; around 89% are singletons. CDR1 is LNHDA, CDR2 SQIVND, per germline (reference sequence). The V end was cut by 2 bases, the J end by 2 bases, with 4 bases between. CDR3 size: 13 residues. This clone was detected only once. This TCR came from a man younger than 45 with acute or convalescent COVID-19. The chain uses TRBV19 and TRBJ1-3; no reliable D call. Material for sequencing was peripheral blood. Here the CDR3 DNA reads TGTGCCAGTAGTATAATAACTGGAAACACCATATATTTT. This gives the protein CASSIITGNTIYF.